A single sample gave rise to the 17 T cell receptor beta chains below, sequenced in a study of CD8 T cells in Susac syndrome. Reverse transcription of roughly 0.5 to 1 ug RNA was performed with random hexamers. TCRdb used MiXCR to reprocess the immunoSEQ multiplex PCR reads, holding one entry per CDR3 protein. The sample gives about 300,000 distinct CDR3 sequences, roughly 85% of which show up once; roughly 0.21% is in the top ten. The sample was CD8+ T cells from PBMCs. The receptors were sampled from a human donor with multiple sclerosis.

This chain uses TRBV6-2 or TRBV6-3 with TRBJ2-1; the D is unclear. From germline, CDR1 is MNHEY and CDR2 SVGEGT. Trimming cost V 0 bases and J 0 bases, with 21 bases left between them. This CDR3 contains 20 residues. CDR3 in DNA: TGTGCCAGCAGTTACTCGAAGACCGAAAAGGAAAGAAGCTCCTACAATGAGCAGTTCTTC. Its protein is CASSYSKTEKERSSYNEQFF.

This clonotype was picked up a small number of times. This sequence joins TRBV28 and TRBJ2-3, with D perhaps assigned TRBD1 or TRBD2 (5 bases each). Germline CDR1 reads MDHEN; CDR2 reads SYDVKM. The CDR3 has 14 residues. V shed 3 bases and J shed 2 bases, with 9 bases lying between them. The CDR3 loop reads CASSFAGTTDTQYF. The CDR3 nucleotides read TGTGCCAGCAGTTTTGCAGGGACCACAGATACGCAGTATTTT.

This clonotype was seen just once. V usage is TRBV3-1 and J usage is TRBJ1-2; D gene ambiguous. Trimming removed 4 bases from V and 6 bases from J, with 15 bases in between. The germline CDR1 and CDR2 sequences are LGHDT and YNNKEL (reference sequence). The CDR3 runs 14 residues. The chain's CDR3 is CASSLTVLNNGYTF. The CDR3 coding sequence is TGTGCCAGCAGCCTAACCGTATTAAACAATGGCTACACCTTC. Full variable domain (rest looked up from reference TRBV3-1 and TRBJ1-2): DTAVSQTPKYLVTQMGNDKSIKCEQNLGHDTMYWYKQDSKKFLKIMFSYNNKELIINETVPNRFSPKSPDKAHLNLHINSLELGDSAVYFCASSLTVLNNGYTFGSGTRLTVV.

CDR3 loop: CACDFGGIPLGTGELFF. CDR3 DNA: TGTGCCTGCGATTTCGGGGGGATACCATTGGGCACCGGGGAGCTGTTTTTT. This rearrangement joins TRBV30 to TRBJ2-2; TRBD2 matches 7 bases. The CDR3 covers 17 residues. With V trimmed by 6 bases and J by 4 bases, 17 bases remained unmatched. Looked up from germline, CDR1 is GTSNPN and CDR2 is SVGIG (reference sequence).

The J gene is TRBJ2-3, the V gene TRBV5-1, with D uncertain. The CDR3 sequence is 15 residues long. Deletions cut 3 bases from V and 2 bases from J, with 13 bases between. The germline V gene encodes CDR1 SGHRS and CDR2 YFSETQ. CDR3 coding DNA: TGCGCCAGCAGCTGGCTAGTTCCCCACACAGATACGCAGTATTTT. This sequence encodes CASSWLVPHTDTQYF.

The V call is TRBV28, the J call TRBJ2-7; TRBD2 agrees at 11 bases. Germline values: CDR1 MDHEN, CDR2 SYDVKM. This CDR3 has 15 residues. V shed 1 base, J shed 5 bases, and the junction held 4 bases outside the gene matches. CDR3 sequence: CASSLLTSGRNEQYF. In nucleotides, the CDR3 is TGTGCCAGCAGTTTATTAACTAGCGGGAGAAACGAGCAGTACTTC.

V and J are TRBV4-3 and TRBJ2-1, with TRBD2 identical over 10 bases. CDR3 length: 17 residues. CDR1 LGHNA and CDR2 YSLEER come from the germline V gene. Trimming removed 0 bases from V and 10 bases from J; junction bases left unmatched: 12. DNA of the CDR3: TGCGCCAGCAGCCAAGACATCCAGCGGGAGGGCCGAAACGAGCAGTTCTTC. Encoded protein: CASSQDIQREGRNEQFF.

The V call is TRBV4-1, the J call TRBJ2-2, with 8 bases aligning to TRBD1. The CDR3 has 15 amino acids. The J segment lost 9 bases and the V segment lost 0 bases, leaving 6 bases of the junction unmatched. Germline V gene data show CDR1 as MGHRA and CDR2 as YSYEKL. The CDR3 DNA is TGCGCCAGCAGCCAAGATCAGGGGGCCAGCCGGGAGCTGTTTTTT. As protein: CASSQDQGASRELFF.

The CDR3 DNA sequence: TGTGCCAGCAGCGTACAGGGTATTGGCAATCAGCCCCAGCATTTT. This encodes CASSVQGIGNQPQHF. This sequence joins TRBV2 and TRBJ1-5, with D possibly being TRBD1 (6 bases). Germline V gene lookup returns CDR1 SNHLY and CDR2 FYNNEI. The CDR3 length is 15 residues. Trimming pared 6 bases from V and 2 bases from J, leaving 14 bases between.

The chain is built from TRBV15 and TRBJ2-1; perhaps TRBD2 as D (6 bases). V lost 5 bases to trimming and J lost 4 bases, with 15 bases between them. CDR3 length equals 15 residues. CDR1 is LNHNV, CDR2 YYDKDF, per germline (reference sequence). The DNA of the CDR3 is TGTGCCACCAGCTCCTCCGGGACTTTGTACAATGAGCAGTTCTTC. This gives the protein CATSSSGTLYNEQFF.

A remark on this clonotype: The junction departs from the called germline gene at one end, perhaps through a read error. The V gene is TRBV4-1, the J gene TRBJ1-5; D gene unclear. The CDR3 extends over 17 amino acids. Germline V lookup: CDR1 MGHRA, CDR2 YSYEKL. This CDR3 is CASSPSVIYGGNQPQLF. The CDR3 coding sequence is TGCGCCAGCAGCCCTTCGGTCATATATGGCGGCAATCAGCCCCAGCTTTTT.

In this sample, this clonotype turned up once. A junction end diverges from the germline sequence, so it may reflect a read error. The chain recombines TRBV7-7 with TRBJ2-1; 13 nucleotides line up with TRBD2. Germline CDR1 SSHAT, CDR2 FNYEAQ (reference sequence). The CDR3 spans 16 residues. The DNA of the CDR3 is TGTGCTAGCAGCTTATCCGGACTAGCGGGAGACAATGAGCAGTTCTTC. This translates into CASSLSGLAGDNEQFF.

The chain uses TRBV15 and TRBJ2-7; 10 nucleotides match TRBD2. The germline V gene has CDR1 LNHNV and CDR2 YYDKDF (reference sequence). The CDR3 length is 15 residues. V gave up 1 base and J gave up 5 bases; unmatched junction bases: 5. The CDR3 here is CATSRGLAGVDEQYF. CDR3 DNA sequence: TGTGCCACCAGCAGAGGGCTAGCGGGAGTGGACGAGCAGTACTTC.

This chain's CDR3 is CASSQSGRPTGVTQYF. The DNA for the CDR3 is TGTGCCAGCAGTCAATCAGGCCGCCCGACTGGGGTTACGCAGTATTTT. The chain recombines TRBV12-3 or TRBV12-4 with TRBJ2-3; no reliable D call. The ends were cut back, 5 bases at V and 8 bases at J, with 23 bases in the middle. The CDR3 has 16 residues.

This clonotype occurred a few times. CDR3 coding DNA: TGTGCCAGCATGCCAGGGGGGACGGTCTGGTCTGAAGCTTTCTTT. The encoded protein is CASMPGGTVWSEAFF. The chain links TRBV7-2 to TRBJ1-1; 7 bases align to TRBD1. Trimming cost V 7 bases and J 6 bases; bases outside gene matches: 14. The CDR3 is made up of 15 amino acids. Germline lookup yields CDR1 SGHTA and CDR2 FQGNSA.

The chain is built from TRBV27 and TRBJ2-1; D gene uncertain. V lost 3 bases, J lost 0 bases, and 6 bases lay in between. The germline gives CDR1 MNHEY, CDR2 SMNVEV (reference sequence). The CDR3 runs to 14 residues. CDR3 in amino acids: CASSFLGSYNEQFF. Written as DNA, the CDR3 is TGTGCCAGCAGTTTCCTCGGCTCCTACAATGAGCAGTTCTTC.

J is TRBJ1-1 and V is TRBV30; the D gene is possibly TRBD1 (5 bases). With 1 base removed from V and 3 bases from J, the gap between germline ends came to 9 bases. The V gene's germline CDR1 is GTSNPN and CDR2 SVGIG (reference sequence). The CDR3 length is 13 residues. DNA of the CDR3: TGTGCCTGGAGTGAAAGGGGAGACACTGAAGCTTTCTTT. It specifies CAWSERGDTEAFF.